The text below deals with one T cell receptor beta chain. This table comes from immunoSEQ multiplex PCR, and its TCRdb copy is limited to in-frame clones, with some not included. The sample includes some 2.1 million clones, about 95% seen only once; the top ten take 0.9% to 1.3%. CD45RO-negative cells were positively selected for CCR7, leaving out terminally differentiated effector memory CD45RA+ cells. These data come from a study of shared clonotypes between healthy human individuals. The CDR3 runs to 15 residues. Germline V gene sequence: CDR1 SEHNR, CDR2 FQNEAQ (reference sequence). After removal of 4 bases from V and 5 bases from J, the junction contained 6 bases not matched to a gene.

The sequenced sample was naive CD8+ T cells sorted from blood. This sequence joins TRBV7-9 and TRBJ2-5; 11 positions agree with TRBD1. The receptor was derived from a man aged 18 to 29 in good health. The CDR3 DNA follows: TGTGCCAGCAGCTACCCGGACAGGGGGCCTGAGACCCAGTACTTC. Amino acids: CASSYPDRGPETQYF.